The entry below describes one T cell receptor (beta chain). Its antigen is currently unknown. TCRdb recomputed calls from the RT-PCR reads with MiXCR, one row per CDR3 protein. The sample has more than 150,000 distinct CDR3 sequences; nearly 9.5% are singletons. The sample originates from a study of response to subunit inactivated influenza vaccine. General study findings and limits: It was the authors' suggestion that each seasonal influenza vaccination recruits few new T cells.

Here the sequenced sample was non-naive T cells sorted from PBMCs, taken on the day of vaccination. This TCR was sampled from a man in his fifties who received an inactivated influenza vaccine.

The CDR3 loop reads CASQGRRGTSYNEQFF. The CDR3, as DNA: TGTGCCAGCCAAGGAAGGCGGGGGACTTCCTACAATGAGCAGTTCTTC. V gene TRBV2 combines with J gene TRBJ2-1; 7 positions match TRBD2. This CDR3 region has 16 residues. Germline V lookup: CDR1 SNHLY, CDR2 FYNNEI. Unmatched junction bases numbered 11, after V lost 8 bases and J lost 1 base.